These T cell receptor beta chains were read from a single sample in a study of OX40 agonist ivuxolimab in advanced cancers. Sequencing was performed with immunoSEQ multiplex PCR; in TCRdb, only in-frame clones are kept and a portion is missing. In the table there are about 54,000 clones, about 89% of which are singletons. The sample consisted of CD4+ or CD8+ T cells sorted from blood, taken in a trial of the OX40 agonist ivuxolimab. The receptor source for this set is an adult with an advanced solid tumor such as melanoma, head and neck, liver or kidney cancer. CDR3s include the opening cysteine and the closing phenylalanine or tryptophan. The D gene is left open where the match is weak. Part of the rows lack a size; the others show once, few, many or a class for expanded clones.

>TRBD2|TRBJ2-3|.|TRBV6-5
TGTGCCAGCAATAGCGGGAGGGGAGGGGATACGCAGTATTTT
CASNSGRGGDTQYF
>TRBD1|TRBJ2-6|few|TRBV7-2
TGTGCCAGCAGCTTAGGACAGGGGGCGCGTGGGGCCAACGTCCTGACTTTC
CASSLGQGARGANVLTF
>.|TRBJ2-7|.|TRBV10-3
TGTGCCATCAGTGAGTCGATCGAGCAGTACTTC
CAISESIEQYF
>.|TRBJ2-5|.|TRBV10-1
TGCGCCAGCAGTGAGGACGGGGAGACCCAGTACTTC
CASSEDGETQYF
>.|TRBJ2-5|.|TRBV10-3
TGTGCCATCCAGGGGTCCGGGGAGACCCAGTACTTC
CAIQGSGETQYF
>.|TRBJ1-1|.|TRBV28
TGTGCCAGCAGTGACCCCGTCGCTGAAGCTTTCTTT
CASSDPVAEAFF
>.|TRBJ2-1|.|TRBV11-2
TGTGCCAGCAGCGCCCGCCGGGACGGGCCCTACAATGAGCAGTTCTTC
CASSARRDGPYNEQFF
>.|TRBJ2-1|.|TRBV7-3
TGTGCCAGCTCCTCTGGTAGCGGTACCTACAATGAGCAGTTCTTC
CASSSGSGTYNEQFF
>TRBD1|TRBJ2-6|.|TRBV19
TGTGCCAGTAGTTCCGGGACAGGGGGCTCGGGGGCCAACGTCCTGACTTTC
CASSSGTGGSGANVLTF
>.|TRBJ1-4|.|TRBV6-5
TGTGCCAGCAGTTACTCGACTGGGATTAATGAAAAACTGTTTTTT
CASSYSTGINEKLFF
>TRBD2|TRBJ2-5|.|TRBV15
TGTGCCACCAGCAGGGCCCAGCGGGAATGGGGGGAGACCCAGTACTTC
CATSRAQREWGETQYF
>.|TRBJ2-7|.|TRBV2
TGTGCCAGCAGTGAAGCGGGACGGCCCGGGCAGTACTTC
CASSEAGRPGQYF
>TRBD1|TRBJ1-6|.|TRBV19
TGTGCCAGTAAAACAGGGGATTCCTCACCCCTCCACTTT
CASKTGDSSPLHF
>TRBD2|TRBJ2-5|.|TRBV7-2
TGTGCCAGCAGCCCTCTAGCGGGGGGAGGGACCCAGTACTTC
CASSPLAGGGTQYF
>.|TRBJ1-2|.|TRBV28
TGTGCCAGCAGGGGATATGGCTACACCTTC
CASRGYGYTF
>.|TRBJ2-3|.|TRBV10-2
TGCGCCAGCAAGTCGGGGTACACAGATACGCAGTATTTT
CASKSGYTDTQYF
>.|TRBJ1-4|.|TRBV5-6
TGTGCCAGCAGCTACTACCTCGGGACTGGGAATGAAAAACTGTTTTTT
CASSYYLGTGNEKLFF
>TRBD1|TRBJ2-4|.|TRBV2
TGTGCCAGCAGCGGGGACAGGGGAAACATTCAGTACTTC
CASSGDRGNIQYF